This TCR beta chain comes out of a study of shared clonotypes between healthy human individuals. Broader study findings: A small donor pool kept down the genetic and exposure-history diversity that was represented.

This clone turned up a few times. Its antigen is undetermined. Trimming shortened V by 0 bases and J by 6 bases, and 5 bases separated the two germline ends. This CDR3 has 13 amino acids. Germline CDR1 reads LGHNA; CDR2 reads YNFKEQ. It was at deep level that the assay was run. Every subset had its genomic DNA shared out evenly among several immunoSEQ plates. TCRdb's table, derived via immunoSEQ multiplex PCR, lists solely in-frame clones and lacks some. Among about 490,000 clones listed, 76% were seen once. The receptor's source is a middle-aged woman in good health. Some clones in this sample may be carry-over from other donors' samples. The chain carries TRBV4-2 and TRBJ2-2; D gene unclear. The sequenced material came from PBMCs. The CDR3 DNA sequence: TGTGCCAGCAGCCAAGATCGCCCCGGGGAGCTGTTTTTT. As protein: CASSQDRPGELFF.